The rows below give T cell receptor beta chains drawn from one sample of a study of breast tumors, draining lymph nodes, adjacent tissues. TCRdb redid the calling of the multiplex PCR reads with MiXCR, one entry per CDR3 protein. The sample has 140,000 to 150,000 distinct CDR3 sequences, approximately 32% seen once. Material: axillary lymph node tissue. Every receptor here comes from a female donor with breast cancer. Some clones in this sample may be carry-over from other donors' samples. CDR3s include the opening cysteine and the closing phenylalanine or tryptophan. D genes are given only for firm matches. Clone size is shown for a subset of rows, as once, few, many or a class of expanded clone.

size | D | J | V | length | DNA | CDR3
many | NA | TRBJ1-2 | TRBV10-3 | 13 | TGTGCCATCAGTGAACACCAGGGAGGAGGCTACACCTTC | CAISEHQGGGYTF
many | NA | TRBJ1-2 | TRBV20-1 | 13 | TGCAGTGCTAGAGAGGGCGGTCTAGGAGGCTACACCTTC | CSAREGGLGGYTF
once | NA | TRBJ2-6 | TRBV6-2/TRBV6-3 | 18 | TGTGCCAGCAGCCTTCTGCAGTTCGACGCATCTGGGGCCAACGTCCTGACTTTC | CASSLLQFDASGANVLTF
many | NA | TRBJ2-1 | TRBV5-1 | 13 | TGCGCCAGCGGATGGACCCGAAGAGATGAGCAGTTCTTC | CASGWTRRDEQFF
many | NA | TRBJ2-3 | TRBV7-3 | 15 | TGTGCCAGCAGCTTATCGGTTGGGGTTCCAGATACGCAGTATTTT | CASSLSVGVPDTQYF
many | TRBD1 | TRBJ1-2 | TRBV30 | 15 | TGTGCCTGGAGTAGGGACTCGACGACAGGGCACGGCTACACCTTC | CAWSRDSTTGHGYTF
NA | NA | TRBJ1-4 | TRBV3-1 | 15 | TGTGCCAGCAGCCATAGAACCGGGGTAAATGAAAAACTGTTTTTT | CASSHRTGVNEKLFF
many | NA | TRBJ2-5 | TRBV14 | 13 | TGTGCCAGCAGCAGGCGGACTCAAGAGACCCAGTACTTC | CASSRRTQETQYF
many | NA | TRBJ2-1 | TRBV7-2 | 11 | TGTGCCAGCAGCTTAGGAGGGAGGCAGTTCTTC | CASSLGGRQFF
many | TRBD1 | TRBJ1-6 | TRBV28 | 15 | TGTGCCAGCAGTTCCGGACAGGGTTATAATTCACCCCTCCACTTT | CASSSGQGYNSPLHF
NA | NA | TRBJ2-6 | TRBV5-1 | 15 | TGCGCCAGCAGCTTGGGCCGCTCAGGGGACAACGTCCTGACTTTC | CASSLGRSGDNVLTF
many | NA | TRBJ1-5 | TRBV4-3 | 15 | TGCGCCAGCAGCCCCAATACCTGGGGTGATCAGCCCCAGCATTTT | CASSPNTWGDQPQHF
NA | NA | TRBJ1-4 | TRBV15 | 14 | TGTGCCACCAGCAGAGTGGGGGGCGGCGAAAAACTGTTTTTT | CATSRVGGGEKLFF
many | TRBD2 | TRBJ2-5 | TRBV6-5 | 16 | TGTGCCAGCAGTTACGGACTAGCGGGTTTCCAAGAGACCCAGTACTTC | CASSYGLAGFQETQYF
many | TRBD2 | TRBJ2-3 | TRBV6-2/TRBV6-3 | 16 | TGTGCCAGCTTACATAGGACTAGCGGGAGGGCAGATACGCAGTATTTT | CASLHRTSGRADTQYF
many | NA | TRBJ1-2 | TRBV4-2 | 15 | TGTGCCAGCAGCCAAGATCCGGGGGCGAACTATGGCTACACCTTC | CASSQDPGANYGYTF
few | TRBD2 | TRBJ2-5 | TRBV9 | 14 | TGTGCCAGCAGCGGGGACAGCGGGGGGGAGACCCAGTCCTTC | CASSGDSGGETQSF
many | NA | TRBJ1-6 | TRBV30 | 13 | TGTGCCTGGAGTCGGGCAGAAAATTCACCCCTCCACTTT | CAWSRAENSPLHF
many | NA | TRBJ2-1 | TRBV5-6 | 14 | TGTGCCAGCAGCCTAGGGAGCTCCTACAATGAGCAGTTCTTC | CASSLGSSYNEQFF
many | NA | TRBJ1-6 | TRBV4-1 | 15 | TGCGCCAGCAGCCAAGTCCGGGCCGATAATTCACCCCTCCACTTT | CASSQVRADNSPLHF
many | TRBD2 | TRBJ2-3 | TRBV6-1 | 15 | TGTGCCAGCAGTGAGGGTAGCGGGGGGGCAGATACGCAGTATTTT | CASSEGSGGADTQYF
many | NA | TRBJ2-2 | TRBV18 | 16 | TGTGCCAGCTCACCCCAGGGATACGCGAACACCGGGGAGCTGTTTTTT | CASSPQGYANTGELFF
many | NA | TRBJ2-5 | TRBV5-5 | 15 | TGTGCCAGCAGCTTGAGGCGACCACTCGTGGAGACCCAGTACTTC | CASSLRRPLVETQYF
many | NA | TRBJ2-5 | TRBV7-2 | 12 | TGTGCCAGCAGCCAACTCGGGGAGACCCAGTACTTC | CASSQLGETQYF
NA | NA | TRBJ1-2 | TRBV7-9 | 15 | TGTGCCAGCAGCTTAGAGAGGGGGAGTGTTGGTGGCTACCCCTTC | CASSLERGSVGGYPF
many | TRBD1 | TRBJ1-5 | TRBV30 | 14 | TGTGCCTGGAGTTCGGGACAGGGAGGGCAGCCCCAGCATTTT | CAWSSGQGGQPQHF
many | TRBD2 | TRBJ2-3 | TRBV20-1 | 14 | TGCAGTGCTAGTCGCGGGGGATGGGCAGATACGCAGTATTTT | CSASRGGWADTQYF
many | NA | TRBJ1-4 | TRBV12-3/TRBV12-4 | 14 | TGTGCCAGCAGTTTTACAGGGCCTAATGAAAAACTGTTTTTT | CASSFTGPNEKLFF
many | TRBD2 | TRBJ2-5 | TRBV18 | 17 | TGTGCCAGCTCACCCGCGGGACTAGCGGGGGGGCAAGAGACCCAGTACTTC | CASSPAGLAGGQETQYF
many | NA | TRBJ1-2 | TRBV6-5 | 15 | TGTGCCAGCAGTCACTCTGGCGCCGGAGTTTATGGCTACACCTTC | CASSHSGAGVYGYTF
NA | NA | TRBJ2-3 | TRBV6-2/TRBV6-3 | 14 | TGTGCCAGCAGTTCAGGACAAAACCTAGATACGCAGTATTTT | CASSSGQNLDTQYF
NA | TRBD2 | TRBJ2-1 | TRBV2 | 16 | TGTGCCAGCAGTGCTAGGAGCCCACTAGCGGGGGTAGAGCAGTTCTTC | CASSARSPLAGVEQFF
NA | TRBD2 | TRBJ2-2 | TRBV2 | 15 | TGTGCCAGCAGTGAGGCTAGCGGGGGGATCGGGGAGCTGCCTTTT | CASSEASGGIGELPF
NA | NA | TRBJ2-6 | TRBV7-9 | 13 | TGTGCCAGCAGCGCGGAGGGGGCCAACGTCCTGACTTTC | CASSAEGANVLTF
NA | NA | TRBJ1-1 | TRBV29-1 | 15 | TGCAGCGTTGAACCGCAGGAGACCATGAACACTGAAGCTTTCTTT | CSVEPQETMNTEAFF
many | NA | TRBJ2-3 | TRBV20-1 | 14 | TGCAGTGCCTCTGCCCGGGTCGGAACAGATACGCAGTATTTT | CSASARVGTDTQYF
many | TRBD2 | TRBJ2-1 | TRBV4-2 | 15 | TGTGCCAGCAGCCATCTACTAGCGGAGTACAATGAGCAGTTCTTC | CASSHLLAEYNEQFF
NA | NA | TRBJ1-1 | TRBV28 | 12 | TGTGCCAGCCGGGACGGGCCCACTGAAGCTTTCTTT | CASRDGPTEAFF
NA | NA | TRBJ2-3 | TRBV12-3/TRBV12-4 | 11 | TGTGCCAGCAGTTTTCTACAAGAGCAGTATTTT | CASSFLQEQYF
few | NA | TRBJ1-1 | TRBV19 | 14 | TGTGCCAGTAGTAAACAGGACCTGAACACTGAAGCTTTCTTT | CASSKQDLNTEAFF
NA | NA | TRBJ1-2 | TRBV19 | 12 | TGTGCCAGTAGCAGAACCCCGGGGGGCTACACCTTC | CASSRTPGGYTF
NA | NA | TRBJ2-2 | TRBV11-2 | 13 | TGTGCCAGCAGCCCAGACAATTTAGGGGAGCTGTTTTTT | CASSPDNLGELFF
NA | TRBD2 | TRBJ2-3 | TRBV7-9 | 15 | TGTGCCAGCTGGGATAGCGGGGGCAGCACAGATACGCAGTATTTT | CASWDSGGSTDTQYF
NA | NA | TRBJ2-7 | TRBV11-1 | 12 | TGTGCCAGCAGCAGGGACAACTACGCGCAGTACTTC | CASSRDNYAQYF
once | NA | TRBJ1-6 | TRBV5-1 | 13 | TGCGCCAGCAGCTTGACAGGGACTTCACCCCTCCACTTT | CASSLTGTSPLHF
NA | TRBD2 | TRBJ2-5 | TRBV20-1 | 12 | TGCAGTGCTAGGGGACTAGCGGGGTCCCAGTACTTC | CSARGLAGSQYF
many | NA | TRBJ1-4 | TRBV5-5 | 15 | TGTGCCAGCAGCCCCCACCCGGGGGGTAATGAAAAACTGTTTTTT | CASSPHPGGNEKLFF
many | TRBD1 | TRBJ1-6 | TRBV7-2 | 14 | TGTGCCAGCAGTCCAGGGGGCCGGGTTTCACCCCTCCACTTT | CASSPGGRVSPLHF
many | NA | TRBJ1-5 | TRBV20-1 | 12 | TGCAGTGGGCAGCATAGCAATCAGCCCCAGCATTTT | CSGQHSNQPQHF
many | TRBD1 | TRBJ1-5 | TRBV5-1 | 15 | TGCGCCAGCAGCGAGGGACAGGGTGGCAATCAGCCCCAGCATTTT | CASSEGQGGNQPQHF
many | NA | TRBJ2-5 | TRBV30 | 14 | TGTGCCTGGACGATGGCGGGGAATCCCGAGACCCAGTACTTC | CAWTMAGNPETQYF
many | NA | TRBJ2-5 | TRBV15 | 15 | TGTGCCACCAGCAGAGATCAAGGGGGGGGGGAGACCCAGTACTTC | CATSRDQGGGETQYF
NA | NA | TRBJ1-4 | TRBV18 | 15 | TGTGCCAGCTCACCTTCGGACAGACGTAATGAAAAACTGTTTTTT | CASSPSDRRNEKLFF
NA | TRBD1 | TRBJ1-6 | TRBV2 | 15 | TGTGCCAGCAGACACGGGACAGGGGGCAAGTCACCCCTCCACTTT | CASRHGTGGKSPLHF
many | NA | TRBJ1-2 | TRBV19 | 11 | TGTGCCAGTAGTATCTTCAATGGCTACACCTTC | CASSIFNGYTF
many | TRBD2 | TRBJ2-5 | TRBV7-2 | 18 | TGTGCCAGCAGCTTAGAAGGACTAGCGGGGGGCCCGCGCGGGACCCAGTACTTC | CASSLEGLAGGPRGTQYF
many | TRBD2 | TRBJ2-1 | TRBV20-1 | 15 | TGCAGTGCACTCAACCGAGCGGGGGGGCAGAGTGAGCAGTTCTTC | CSALNRAGGQSEQFF
many | NA | TRBJ2-6 | TRBV5-4 | 15 | TGTGCCAGCAGCTCGGGGTACTCTGGGGCCAACGTCCTGACTTTC | CASSSGYSGANVLTF
many | NA | TRBJ1-2 | TRBV6-1 | 16 | TGTGCCAGCAGATCATCCTTATCCGGACAGCTGTATGGCTACACCTTC | CASRSSLSGQLYGYTF